A single sample gave rise to the 30 T cell receptor beta chains below, sequenced in a study of Ad26.COV2.S vaccination and SARS-CoV-2 variants. Repertoires were generated with immunoSEQ multiplex PCR, while TCRdb's copy carries only in-frame clones and drops some. Of roughly 100,000 clones in the sample, roughly 75% are singletons; the top ten hold roughly a sixth. The sequencing here drew on peripheral blood, taken after recovery from COVID-19. The receptors come from a human donor who had recovered from COVID-19.

The V and J genes are TRBV5-1 and TRBJ2-1, with unresolved D. CDR1 is SGHRS and CDR2 is YFSETQ in the germline V gene. The CDR3 is made up of 13 amino acids. The germline V and J ends were trimmed by 1 base and 8 bases, with 10 bases remaining between them. CDR3 bases: TGCGCCAGCAGCTTGAGCAGGATCCATGAGCAGTTCTTC. Translated, it gives CASSLSRIHEQFF.

This chain connects TRBV7-9 to TRBJ1-1, with D maybe TRBD1 (5 bases). Trimming removed 5 bases at V and 4 bases at J, with 14 bases between. This CDR3 is built from 14 residues. Germline V lookup: CDR1 SEHNR, CDR2 FQNEAQ (reference sequence). The CDR3 protein is CASSVTQGSTEAFF. In DNA form, the CDR3 reads TGTGCCAGCAGCGTTACCCAGGGTAGCACTGAAGCTTTCTTT.

This clone was seen a handful of times. This sequence joins TRBV28 and TRBJ1-5; D is unclear. V lost 6 bases, J lost 2 bases, and 20 bases lay in between. This CDR3 has 17 residues. In germline, CDR1 is MDHEN, CDR2 SYDVKM. As DNA, the CDR3 is TGTGCCAGCAGACCTCCGGGCCTCCAGAACGGCAATCAGCCCCAGCATTTT. It specifies CASRPPGLQNGNQPQHF. Combining the CDR3 with reference TRBV28 and TRBJ1-5 gives the whole variable domain DVKVTQSSRYLVKRTGEKVFLECVQDMDHENMFWYRQDPGLGLRLIYFSYDVKMKEKGDIPEGYSVSREKKERFSLILESASTNQTSMYLCASRPPGLQNGNQPQHFGDGTRLSIL.

The J gene is TRBJ1-1, the V gene TRBV4-3; weak D call: TRBD1 (5 bases). This CDR3 is 13 amino acids long. Germline V gene sequence: CDR1 LGHNA, CDR2 YSLEER. With 3 bases removed from V and 8 bases from J, the gap between germline ends came to 13 bases. DNA for the CDR3: TGCGCCAGCAGCCAGAAAAAGGGGTGGGAAGCTTTCTTT. Amino acid sequence: CASSQKKGWEAFF.

The DNA of the CDR3 is TGTGCCAGCAGCTCTACCGGGACAGCGTACTTC. It is translated as CASSSTGTAYF. The J gene is TRBJ2-7, the V gene TRBV11-2, with 7 bases matching TRBD1. The germline V gene encodes CDR1 SGHAT and CDR2 FQNNGV. CDR3 length equals 11 residues. Trimming cost V 4 bases and J 12 bases; bases outside gene matches: 6.

This sequence joins TRBV6-5 and TRBJ2-2; 8 bases map to TRBD1. Germline assignment: CDR1 MNHEY and CDR2 SVGAGI. The CDR3 contains 14 residues. The J segment lost 4 bases and the V segment lost 11 bases, leaving 9 bases of the junction unmatched. This chain's CDR3 is CAGERTGITGELFF. The CDR3 DNA reads TGTGCCGGAGAGAGGACAGGGATCACCGGGGAGCTGTTTTTT.

The chain couples TRBV5-1 to TRBJ1-5, with D uncertain. Trimming cost V 2 bases and J 4 bases, with 7 bases left between them. The CDR3 is made up of 13 amino acids. Per the germline V gene, CDR1 is SGHRS and CDR2 is YFSETQ. CDR3 sequence (DNA): TGCGCCAGCAGCTTCTCAGGTAATCAGCCCCAGCATTTT. Protein: CASSFSGNQPQHF. The whole variable domain, filled in from reference TRBV5-1 and TRBJ1-5, reads KAGVTQTPRYLIKTRGQQVTLSCSPISGHRSVSWYQQTPGQGLQFLFEYFSETQRNKGNFPGRFSGRQFSNSRSEMNVSTLELGDSALYLCASSFSGNQPQHFGDGTRLSIL.

The chain joins TRBV20-1 to TRBJ1-3; a possible D gene is TRBD1 (6 bases). The V end lost 3 bases, the J end lost 4 bases, and 10 bases lay between the germline ends. Germline values: CDR1 DFQATT, CDR2 SNEGSKA (reference sequence). This CDR3 has 13 residues. The DNA for the CDR3 is TGCAGTGCTAGTAGGACAGTCGGAAACACCATATATTTT. It codes for CSASRTVGNTIYF.

This sequence joins TRBV10-2 and TRBJ2-2, with D perhaps given as TRBD1 or TRBD2 (5 bases each). The germline V gene encodes CDR1 WSHSY and CDR2 SAAADI. The CDR3 consists of 15 residues. The V and J ends lost 4 bases and 7 bases respectively, with 16 bases between them. The CDR3 coding sequence is TGCGCCAGCAGTGGTCTTGAGGGGTCCGGCGGGGAGCTGTTTTTT. This translates into CASSGLEGSGGELFF.

The CDR3 DNA sequence: TGTGCCAGTAGTCCCGGGACAGGGGTCGGCGGCTACACCTTC. Its protein is CASSPGTGVGGYTF. The V gene is TRBV19, the J gene TRBJ1-2; 10 nucleotides match TRBD1. V lost 5 bases, J lost 8 bases, and 8 bases stayed unmatched. CDR1 and CDR2 (germline): LNHDA, SQIVND (reference sequence). This CDR3 is 14 amino acids long.

The chain joins TRBV5-5 to TRBJ1-2; 7 bases match TRBD1. The CDR3 extends over 13 amino acids. Germline V gene sequence: CDR1 SGHKS, CDR2 YYEKEE (reference sequence). The V and J ends lost 0 bases and 5 bases, in that order; junction bases with no gene match: 1. CDR3 DNA: TGTGCCAGCAGCTTGGAACAGGGGTATGGCTACACCTTC. Residues: CASSLEQGYGYTF.

This clone was seen a few times. V is TRBV6-5 and J is TRBJ1-2; 11 bases fit TRBD1. The CDR3 has 16 amino acids. The V gene's germline CDR1 is MNHEY and CDR2 SVGAGI. Trimming removed 2 bases from V and 1 base from J; junction bases left unmatched: 3. CDR3 in amino acids: CASSYGQGAINYGYTF. The DNA of the CDR3 is TGTGCCAGCAGTTACGGACAGGGGGCGATTAACTATGGCTACACCTTC.

V usage is TRBV7-3 and J usage is TRBJ2-3; D may be TRBD1 (5 bases). The CDR3 spans 14 residues. V was cut by 6 bases and J by 5 bases, with 15 bases left in between. CDR1 SGHTA and CDR2 FQGTGA come from the germline V gene. The CDR3 nucleotides are TGTGCCAGCAGTCCCAGACAGTCGGGAGATACGCAGTATTTT. Its protein product is CASSPRQSGDTQYF. Combining the CDR3 with reference TRBV7-3 and TRBJ2-3 gives the whole variable domain GAGVSQTPSNKVTEKGKYVELRCDPISGHTALYWYRQSLGQGPEFLIYFQGTGAADDSGLPNDRFFAVRPEGSVSTLKIQRTERGDSAVYLCASSPRQSGDTQYFGPGTRLTVL.

CDR3 sequence (DNA): TGCGCCAGCAGCCCGGTGGGTAGGGCCGGGGAGCTGTTTTTT. Its protein is CASSPVGRAGELFF. This chain connects TRBV5-1 to TRBJ2-2; D call uncertain. The germline CDR1 and CDR2 sequences are SGHRS and YFSETQ. Trimming took off 4 bases at V and 6 bases at J, with 13 bases between the two ends. This CDR3 has 14 amino acids.

The chain recombines TRBV6-4 with TRBJ1-1; D is uncertain. This CDR3 is built from 13 residues. V lost 5 bases and J lost 3, with 10 bases in between. Germline V gene sequence: CDR1 MRHNA, CDR2 SNTAGT. As DNA, the CDR3 is TGTGCCAGCAGTCAGGACCGCGACACTGAAGCTTTCTTT. The encoded protein is CASSQDRDTEAFF.

This clone was observed a few times. The rearrangement joins TRBV11-2 to TRBJ1-5, with D possibly matching TRBD1 (5 bases). Trimming took 4 bases from V and 1 from J, leaving 11 bases between them. The CDR3 totals 15 residues. CDR1 and CDR2 from the germline V gene are SGHAT and FQNNGV. The CDR3 region is CASSSAGGSNQPQHF. CDR3 DNA: TGTGCCAGCAGCTCAGCCGGGGGGAGCAATCAGCCCCAGCATTTT.

The CDR3 coding sequence is TGTGCCAGCAGCTTTGGGACAGATGTCCAGGGTGAGCAGTTCTTC. Its protein is CASSFGTDVQGEQFF. The V gene is TRBV7-9, the J gene TRBJ2-1, with 7 bases fitting TRBD1. Germline CDR1 is SEHNR and CDR2 is FQNEAQ (reference sequence). This CDR3 is 15 amino acids long. Unmatched junction bases numbered 11, after V lost 3 bases and J lost 9 bases.

This chain connects TRBV6-2 or TRBV6-3 to TRBJ2-1, with 14 positions matching TRBD2. The CDR3 runs 19 residues. The V gene end was trimmed by 1 base and the J gene end by 2 bases; junction bases not matched to a gene: 7. Germline lookup yields CDR1 MNHEY and CDR2 SVGEGT. In DNA, the CDR3 is TGTGCCAGCAGTTACTGGGGACTAGCGGGGGTACCTCCCTACAATGAGCAGTTCTTC. Residues: CASSYWGLAGVPPYNEQFF.

J is TRBJ2-1 and V is TRBV5-1, with 9 bases aligning to TRBD2. Germline V gives CDR1 SGHRS, CDR2 YFSETQ. This CDR3 region has 15 residues. Germline trimming cut 3 bases from V and 4 bases from J; bases unmatched to any gene: 5. The CDR3 DNA reads TGCGCCAGCAGCTACAGACTAGCGGAGTACAATGAGCAGTTCTTC. Translation gives CASSYRLAEYNEQFF.

The J gene is TRBJ1-2, the V gene TRBV10-3; TRBD1 matches 7 bases. V trimming: 2 bases; J trimming: 2 bases; junction bases outside the gene matches: 2. CDR3 length: 14 residues. Germline V gene lookup returns CDR1 ENHRY and CDR2 SYGVKD. CDR3 sequence: CAISEPTGNYGYTF. For the CDR3, the DNA is TGTGCCATCAGTGAGCCGACAGGGAACTATGGCTACACCTTC.

This chain links TRBV5-1 with TRBJ2-3, with 7 bases lining up with TRBD1. The ends lost 7 bases at V and 1 base at J; junction bases unmatched: 6. The germline CDR1 and CDR2 sequences are SGHRS and YFSETQ. The CDR3 contains 14 residues. CDR3 protein: CASQRTGRTDTQYF. The CDR3 DNA follows: TGCGCCAGCCAGAGGACAGGTCGCACAGATACGCAGTATTTT.

V and J are TRBV30 and TRBJ2-3; D is undetermined. From germline, CDR1 is GTSNPN and CDR2 SVGIG (reference sequence). V dropped 0 bases and J dropped 3 bases, with 22 bases sitting between them. The CDR3 length is 18 residues. The CDR3 loop reads CAWSVEVVRVGRTDTQYF. CDR3 bases: TGTGCCTGGAGTGTAGAGGTAGTCCGTGTGGGTCGGACAGATACGCAGTATTTT.

The rearrangement uses TRBV27 and TRBJ1-2, with a possible D match to TRBD1 (5 bases). There are 14 residues in the CDR3. Trimming took 4 bases from V and 4 from J, leaving 13 bases between them. Germline V lookup: CDR1 MNHEY, CDR2 SMNVEV (reference sequence). This chain's CDR3 is CASSSLSDSYGYTF. The CDR3 bases are TGTGCCAGCAGTTCCCTCTCCGACAGCTATGGCTACACCTTC.

V gene TRBV7-2 combines with J gene TRBJ2-7, with 7 bases matching TRBD1. This CDR3 is built from 15 residues. Germline trimming cut 3 bases from V and 2 bases from J; bases unmatched to any gene: 7. Germline V CDR1 and CDR2: SGHTA, FQGNSA. The CDR3 spells CASSFTPGQTYEQYF. The CDR3, as DNA: TGTGCCAGCAGCTTTACCCCGGGACAGACCTACGAGCAGTACTTC.

The chain recombines TRBV7-8 with TRBJ2-2; no clear D. This CDR3 contains 12 residues. V lost 5 bases, J lost 6 bases, and 7 bases lay in between. Germline V gene lookup returns CDR1 SGHVS and CDR2 FQNEAQ. CDR3: CASSRTAGELFF. In nucleotides, the CDR3 is TGTGCCAGCAGCCGTACAGCCGGGGAGCTGTTTTTT.

V gene TRBV28 combines with J gene TRBJ2-7; TRBD1 is a possible D gene (6 bases). The germline V gene encodes CDR1 MDHEN and CDR2 SYDVKM. This CDR3 spans 14 amino acids. Trimming pared 6 bases from V and 3 bases from J, leaving 15 bases between. CDR3 residues: CASREGGYYYEQYF. CDR3 sequence (DNA): TGTGCCAGCAGGGAAGGGGGATACTACTACGAGCAGTACTTC.

In nucleotides, the CDR3 is TGTGCCAGCAGCTTAGATCCGGGGACAGCCTCTGGAAACACCATATATTTT. Residues: CASSLDPGTASGNTIYF. The chain couples TRBV11-2 to TRBJ1-3; 7 nucleotides line up with TRBD1. This CDR3 comprises 17 residues. The V gene end was trimmed by 0 bases and the J gene end by 0 bases; junction bases not matched to a gene: 5. Germline lookup yields CDR1 SGHAT and CDR2 FQNNGV.

The rearrangement links TRBV4-3 to TRBJ2-7; D remains unclear. The V gene's germline CDR1 is LGHNA and CDR2 YSLEER. This CDR3 is 13 amino acids long. V was shortened by 0 bases and J by 2 bases, with 5 bases between the two germline ends. The DNA for the CDR3 is TGCGCCAGCAGCCAAGATAGGGCCTACGAGCAGTACTTC. Translated: CASSQDRAYEQYF.

V and J are TRBV24-1 and TRBJ1-5; D gene unclear. The germline CDR1 and CDR2 sequences are KGHDR and SFDVKD. This CDR3 spans 14 amino acids. The V end was cut by 9 bases, the J end by 3 bases, with 14 bases between. The DNA of the CDR3 is TGTGCCACCTATCACCTGAAAGACAATCAGCCCCAGCATTTT. Translated, it gives CATYHLKDNQPQHF.

A single count supports this clone. The chain links TRBV29-1 to TRBJ2-7; D unresolved. The CDR3 has 12 amino acids. CDR1 and CDR2 from the germline V gene are SQVTM and ANQGSEA. V was shortened by 2 bases and J by 1 base, with 6 bases between the two germline ends. The CDR3 DNA is TGCAGCGTTGAAAAGGTGTCCTACGAGCAGTACTTC. Protein product: CSVEKVSYEQYF.